Listed below are T cell receptor beta chains from one sample, sequenced in a study of blood T cell repertoires in COVID-19. Only in-frame clones appear in the TCRdb table, and some are missing; sequencing was by immunoSEQ multiplex PCR. The repertoire holds under 250,000 clones, with around nine tenths as singletons. The sample was peripheral blood. Every receptor here comes from a man aged 18 to 30 with active or convalescent COVID-19. Both conserved end residues are part of each CDR3. The D gene is left open where the match is weak. The size entry is marked missing in some rows and otherwise reads once, few, many or a size class.

-,12,TRBJ2-2,TRBV10-3,once,CAISVVTGELFF,TGTGCCATCAGTGTCGTCACCGGGGAGCTGTTTTTT
TRBD1,12,TRBJ2-7,TRBV29-1,once,CSFRQGPYEQYF,TGCAGCTTTAGACAGGGCCCCTACGAGCAGTACTTC
TRBD1,13,TRBJ1-2,TRBV10-3,-,CAARSGQGEGYTF,TGTGCCGCACGATCTGGACAGGGAGAGGGCTACACCTTC
-,13,TRBJ1-1,TRBV10-1,-,CASSKEGNTEAFF,TGCGCCAGCAGCAAGGAGGGGAACACTGAAGCTTTCTTT
-,15,TRBJ2-5,TRBV11-1,-,CASSLGRFEQETQYF,TGTGCCAGCAGCTTGGGCAGGTTTGAACAAGAGACCCAGTACTTC
TRBD1,15,TRBJ1-1,TRBV7-9,-,CASSLRAGQGGRAFF,TGTGCCAGCAGCTTACGGGCGGGACAGGGAGGTCGGGCTTTCTTT
-,13,TRBJ2-5,TRBV2,-,CASSGNREETQYF,TGTGCCAGCAGTGGCAACAGGGAAGAGACCCAGTACTTC
-,11,TRBJ1-2,TRBV29-1,once,CSVGHKVGYTF,TGCAGCGTTGGACATAAAGTTGGCTACACCTTC
-,14,TRBJ2-5,TRBV18,-,CASSPTDKVETQYF,TGTGCCAGCTCACCGACGGACAAGGTGGAGACCCAGTACTTC
TRBD1,13,TRBJ2-5,TRBV15,-,CATSRDREETQYF,TGTGCCACCAGCCGGGACAGGGAAGAGACCCAGTACTTC
-,18,TRBJ1-1,TRBV5-1,-,CASSHGQWTALTNTEAFF,TGCGCCAGCAGCCACGGCCAATGGACAGCTCTTACGAACACTGAAGCTTTCTTT
TRBD1,15,TRBJ2-7,TRBV7-9,once,CASSTVGTGHYEQYF,TGTGCCAGCAGCACTGTCGGGACAGGCCACTACGAGCAGTACTTC
-,16,TRBJ1-2,TRBV6-6,-,CASSYTREISNYGYTF,TGTGCCAGCAGTTACACTCGGGAGATCTCTAACTATGGCTACACCTTC
-,16,TRBJ1-1,TRBV9,-,CASSAADRTLNTEAFF,TGTGCCAGCAGCGCGGCGGACAGAACCCTGAACACTGAAGCTTTCTTT
-,14,TRBJ1-2,TRBV16,-,CASSQAKSLSGYTF,TGTGCCAGCAGCCAAGCAAAGAGCCTCTCCGGCTACACCTTC
TRBD1,13,TRBJ1-2,TRBV12-3/TRBV12-4,-,CASSFRTGGGYTF,TGTGCCAGCAGTTTCCGGACAGGGGGTGGCTACACCTTC
TRBD1,13,TRBJ1-1,TRBV29-1,-,CSVEGQGGTEAFF,TGCAGCGTTGAGGGACAGGGTGGCACTGAAGCTTTCTTT
-,12,TRBJ1-5,TRBV27,-,CASTGDFSGLHF,TGTGCCAGCACCGGGGACTTCTCGGGTTTACATTTT